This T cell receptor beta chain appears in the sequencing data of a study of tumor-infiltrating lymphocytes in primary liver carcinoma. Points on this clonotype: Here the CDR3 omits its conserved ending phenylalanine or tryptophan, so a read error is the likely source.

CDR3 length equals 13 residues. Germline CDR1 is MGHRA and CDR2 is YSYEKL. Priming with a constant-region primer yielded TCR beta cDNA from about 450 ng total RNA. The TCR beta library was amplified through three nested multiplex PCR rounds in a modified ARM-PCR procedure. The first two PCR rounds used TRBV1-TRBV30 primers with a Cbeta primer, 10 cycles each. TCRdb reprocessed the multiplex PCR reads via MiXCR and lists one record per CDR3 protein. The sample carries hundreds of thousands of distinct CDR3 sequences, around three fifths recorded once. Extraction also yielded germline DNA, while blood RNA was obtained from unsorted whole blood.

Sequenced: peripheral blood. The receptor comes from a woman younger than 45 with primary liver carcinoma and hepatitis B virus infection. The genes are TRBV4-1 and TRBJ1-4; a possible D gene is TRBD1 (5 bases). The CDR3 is CAGSRVTNEKLFS. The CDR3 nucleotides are TGCGCCGGCAGCAGGGTAACTAATGAAAAACTGTTTTCT.